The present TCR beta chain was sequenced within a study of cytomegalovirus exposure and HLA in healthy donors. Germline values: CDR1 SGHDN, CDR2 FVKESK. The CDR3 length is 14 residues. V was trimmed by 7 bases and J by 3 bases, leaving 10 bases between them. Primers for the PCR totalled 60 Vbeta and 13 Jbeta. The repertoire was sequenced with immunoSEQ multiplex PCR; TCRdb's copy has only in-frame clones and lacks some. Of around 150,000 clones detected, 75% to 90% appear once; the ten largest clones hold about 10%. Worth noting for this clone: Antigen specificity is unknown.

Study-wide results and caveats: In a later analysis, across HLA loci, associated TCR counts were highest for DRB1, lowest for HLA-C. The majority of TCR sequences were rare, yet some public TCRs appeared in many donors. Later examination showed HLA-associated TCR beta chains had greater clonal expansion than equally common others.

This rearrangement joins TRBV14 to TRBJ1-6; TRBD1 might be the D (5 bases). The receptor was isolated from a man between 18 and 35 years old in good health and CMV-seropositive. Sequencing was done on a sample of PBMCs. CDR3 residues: CASNTGHYNSPLHF. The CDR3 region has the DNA TGTGCCAGCAACACAGGTCACTATAATTCACCCCTCCACTTT.